The next 3 T cell receptor beta chains were all read from a single sample in a study of T cell changes during pregnancy in multiple sclerosis. Clones were read by immunoSEQ multiplex PCR, and TCRdb kept only the in-frame ones, dropping some. The repertoire holds some 60,000 clones, with about nine tenths as singletons. This sample comprised peripheral blood, obtained after pregnancy. The receptor set was obtained from a female donor with multiple sclerosis, enrolled in a pregnancy study.

This sequence joins TRBV4-1 and TRBJ1-5; tentative D call: TRBD1 (6 bases). The V gene's germline CDR1 is MGHRA and CDR2 YSYEKL. This CDR3 is built from 17 residues. V gave up 4 bases and J gave up 1 base, with 17 bases separating them. For the CDR3, the DNA is TGCGCCAGCAGCCTTTCCACAGGGTACGACAGCAATCAGCCCCAGCATTTT. This codes for CASSLSTGYDSNQPQHF.

J is TRBJ2-7 and V is TRBV7-8, with 8 bases matching TRBD2. J was trimmed by 5 bases and V by 5 bases; bases with no gene match: 8. The CDR3 runs 14 residues. The germline gives CDR1 SGHVS, CDR2 FQNEAQ. The CDR3 protein is CASSRGGRTHEQYF. CDR3 bases: TGTGCCAGCAGCCGGGGGGGCCGGACGCACGAGCAGTACTTC.

This clone has just one count. The gene calls are TRBV30 and TRBJ1-2; possible D gene TRBD1, 5 bases. The V and J ends lost 1 base and 2 bases respectively, with 20 bases between them. Germline V gene data show CDR1 as GTSNPN and CDR2 as SVGIG (reference sequence). This CDR3 has 17 residues. The CDR3 here is CAWSAWGLPDANYGYTF. CDR3 bases: TGTGCCTGGAGTGCCTGGGGACTTCCGGACGCCAACTATGGCTACACCTTC.